This T cell receptor beta chain was identified in a study of cytomegalovirus exposure and HLA in healthy donors. Notes on the study in general: HLA alleles were associated with 16,000 or so TCR beta sequences in a later analysis at 0.05 false discovery rate.

In regard to this clone: What it binds is unknown.

Use of 60 Vbeta and 13 Jbeta primers characterized the PCR. TCRdb's copy holds only in-frame clones and misses some; the assay was immunoSEQ multiplex PCR. In the table there are over 100,000 clones, approximately 70% of which are singletons. This CDR3 is 17 amino acids long. CDR1 and CDR2 from the germline V gene are LNHDA and SQIVND (reference sequence). V lost 3 bases and J lost 5, with 22 bases in between. The genes are TRBV19 and TRBJ1-2; TRBD1 is a possible D gene (5 bases). The source material was PBMCs. The sequence came from a woman in her twenties or thirties in good health and CMV-seronegative. The CDR3 DNA reads TGTGCCAGTAGTATTTTGGGAGAACGGGGGGAAGGGTATGGCTACACCTTC. It yields the protein CASSILGERGEGYGYTF.